The clone carrying this TCR beta chain occurred a few times. Its specificity is not known. The data were obtained in a study of identical twins. The CDR3 has 14 residues. In germline, CDR1 is MNHNS, CDR2 SASEGT. Trimming shortened V by 6 bases and J by 0 bases, and 12 bases separated the two germline ends. TCRdb passed the 5' RACE reads through MiXCR, listing each CDR3 protein once. This sample has about 340,000 distinct CDR3 sequences, with 12% found just once. Study-level results: It was possible that invariant MAIT and iNKT cells partly confounded the zero-insertion analyses.

This sample was shared with a second study, whose subject was yellow fever vaccine responses in identical twins.

The sequencing input was CD8+ T cells sorted from blood. The receptor was isolated from a young woman in good health. The J gene is TRBJ2-7, the V gene TRBV6-1; perhaps TRBD2 as D (5 bases). The CDR3 is CASSRRTFSYEQYF. CDR3 bases: TGTGCCAGCAGCCGACGGACTTTCTCCTACGAGCAGTACTTC.